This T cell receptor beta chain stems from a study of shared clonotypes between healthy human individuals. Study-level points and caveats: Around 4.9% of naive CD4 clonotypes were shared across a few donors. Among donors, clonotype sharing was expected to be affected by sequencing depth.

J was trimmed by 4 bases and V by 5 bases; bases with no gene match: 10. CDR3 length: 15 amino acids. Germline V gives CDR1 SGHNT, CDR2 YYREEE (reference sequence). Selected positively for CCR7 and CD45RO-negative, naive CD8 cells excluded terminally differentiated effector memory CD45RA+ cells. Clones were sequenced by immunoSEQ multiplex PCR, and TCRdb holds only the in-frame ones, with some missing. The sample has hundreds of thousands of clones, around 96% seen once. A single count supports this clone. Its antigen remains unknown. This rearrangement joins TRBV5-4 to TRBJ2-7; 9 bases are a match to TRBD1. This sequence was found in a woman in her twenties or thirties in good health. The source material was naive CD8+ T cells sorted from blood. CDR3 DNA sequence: TGTGCCAGCAGGGATTATCGGGACAGGGAATACGAGCAGTACTTC. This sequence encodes CASRDYRDREYEQYF.